This T cell receptor (beta chain) is drawn from a study of neurological immune-mediated disorders. Regarding the study as a whole: Repertoires from 18 of 34 multiple sclerosis patients grouped phylogenetically into a related-CDR3 cluster, suggesting a possible signature. None of the CDR3 amino acid sequences in expanded clones turned up in more than one subject, which points to private repertoires in all groups.

This clonotype was detected many times. What it recognizes is unknown. Synthesis of cDNA was carried out by template-switch 5'RACE. The reaction used 10-nucleotide random UMIs. TCRdb fed the 5' RACE reads into MiXCR, producing one record per CDR3 protein. Here the sample spans 78,000 or so distinct CDR3 sequences, 5% to 5.5% being singletons. Input material: PBMCs. The TCR sequence derives from a woman in her 30s with multiple sclerosis.

The CDR3 DNA is TGTGCCTGGCGACAGCTAACTAATGAAAAACTGTTTTTT. This encodes CAWRQLTNEKLFF. The chain combines TRBV30 with TRBJ1-4, with a weak D call TRBD1 (5 bases). Trimming removed 5 bases from V and 1 base from J, with 8 bases in between. The germline CDR1 and CDR2 sequences are GTSNPN and SVGIG (reference sequence). CDR3 length equals 13 residues.